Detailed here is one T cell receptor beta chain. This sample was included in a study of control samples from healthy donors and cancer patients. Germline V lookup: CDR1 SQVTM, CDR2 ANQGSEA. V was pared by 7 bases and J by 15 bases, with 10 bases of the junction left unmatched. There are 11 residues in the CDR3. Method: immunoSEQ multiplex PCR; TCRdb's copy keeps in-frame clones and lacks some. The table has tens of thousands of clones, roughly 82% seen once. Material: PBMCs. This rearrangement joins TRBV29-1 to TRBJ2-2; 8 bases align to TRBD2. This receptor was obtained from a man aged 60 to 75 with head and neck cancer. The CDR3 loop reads CSGGLAGSMFF. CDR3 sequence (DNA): TGCAGCGGCGGACTAGCTGGGAGTATGTTTTTT.